A single sample is the source of the 22 T cell receptor beta chains below, sequenced in a study of blood T cell repertoires in COVID-19. The data were produced by immunoSEQ multiplex PCR, yet TCRdb's version contains in-frame clones alone and is incomplete. Of about 44,000 clones listed, more than 80% are singletons. The sequencing input was peripheral blood. The source of these receptors is a man aged 50-59 years with COVID-19, enrolled during active disease.

The V gene is TRBV15, the J gene TRBJ2-5, with 8 bases fitting TRBD2. The trim removed 3 bases at V and 4 bases at J, leaving 7 bases unmatched. Germline V gene lookup returns CDR1 LNHNV and CDR2 YYDKDF (reference sequence). CDR3 length: 15 amino acids. The CDR3 DNA is TGTGCCACCAGCAGGCAAGCGGGAGAGGGAGAGACCCAGTACTTC. Protein sequence: CATSRQAGEGETQYF.

The V and J genes are TRBV7-2 and TRBJ2-5; 8 nucleotides agree with TRBD2. The CDR3 consists of 14 residues. Germline values: CDR1 SGHTA, CDR2 FQGNSA. Germline trimming cut 3 bases from V and 3 bases from J; bases unmatched to any gene: 3. CDR3 DNA sequence: TGTGCCAGCAGCTTCGGGGGGGCGAAAGAGACCCAGTACTTC. This gives the protein CASSFGGAKETQYF.

This sequence joins TRBV7-2 and TRBJ2-3; 12 bases map to TRBD2. The length of the CDR3 is 16 residues. Germline V gene lookup returns CDR1 SGHTA and CDR2 FQGNSA. Trimming cost V 5 bases and J 4 bases; bases outside gene matches: 7. The CDR3 region has the DNA TGTGCCAGCAGCCCGACCGGGACTAGCGGGCCAGATACGCAGTATTTT. This codes for CASSPTGTSGPDTQYF. The full variable domain, with the rest looked up from reference TRBV7-2 and TRBJ2-3, is GAGVSQSPSNKVTEKGKDVELRCDPISGHTALYWYRQSLGQGLEFLIYFQGNSAPDKSGLPSDRFSAERTGGSVSTLTIQRTQQEDSAVYLCASSPTGTSGPDTQYFGPGTRLTVL.

This clone was observed once. This chain links TRBV7-9 with TRBJ2-3; 13 nucleotides line up with TRBD2. This CDR3 has 17 residues. Looked up from germline, CDR1 is SEHNR and CDR2 is FQNEAQ (reference sequence). After removal of 4 bases from V and 1 base from J, the junction contained 5 bases not matched to a gene. The DNA of the CDR3 is TGTGCCAGCAGCTCAAGGACTAGCGGGAGTGGCACAGATACGCAGTATTTT. This sequence encodes CASSSRTSGSGTDTQYF.

The rearrangement joins TRBV6-5 to TRBJ2-6; 12 bases line up with TRBD2. V shed 8 bases and J 2 bases; nucleotides not matched to a gene: 1. Germline-derived CDR1 and CDR2 are MNHEY and SVGAGI. This CDR3 is 15 amino acids long. CDR3 DNA: TGTGCCAGCGGACTAGCGGGAACTGGGGCCAACGTCCTGACTTTC. The encoded protein is CASGLAGTGANVLTF.

The CDR3 region is CASSPRGTSGRSSYEQYF. DNA of the CDR3: TGCGCCAGCAGCCCGCGCGGGACTAGCGGGAGGAGCTCCTACGAGCAGTACTTC. The rearrangement links TRBV5-1 to TRBJ2-7, with TRBD2 matching over 15 bases. Germline V gene lookup returns CDR1 SGHRS and CDR2 YFSETQ. Trimming cost V 4 bases and J 0 bases; bases outside gene matches: 8. The CDR3 spans 18 residues.

This chain uses TRBV5-1 with TRBJ2-5, with D possibly TRBD2 on 5 matching bases. This CDR3 contains 15 residues. The germline CDR1 and CDR2 sequences are SGHRS and YFSETQ. V lost 4 bases to trimming and J lost 2 bases, with 15 bases between them. CDR3 bases: TGCGCCAGCAGCCCTGGAGGCCCAGAACAAGAGACCCAGTACTTC. This gives the protein CASSPGGPEQETQYF.

The V call is TRBV5-1, the J call TRBJ2-1, with 12 bases matching TRBD2. Germline CDR1 SGHRS, CDR2 YFSETQ. The junction had 8 bases not matched to a gene; V was cut back by 4 bases and J by 0 bases. This CDR3 spans 18 amino acids. The CDR3 region is CASSPGLAGRSSYNEQFF. CDR3 nucleotides: TGCGCCAGCAGCCCGGGACTAGCGGGCCGAAGCTCCTACAATGAGCAGTTCTTC.

This sequence joins TRBV6-5 and TRBJ1-1, with no clear D. Trimming took off 2 bases at V and 1 base at J, with 8 bases between the two ends. The CDR3 sequence is 14 residues long. Germline V gives CDR1 MNHEY, CDR2 SVGAGI. CDR3 in DNA: TGTGCCAGCAGTTACCTTCTCGGGAACACTGAAGCTTTCTTT. It yields the protein CASSYLLGNTEAFF.

A single count supports this clone. The chain combines TRBV6-5 with TRBJ2-7; no reliable D call. CDR3 size: 14 residues. Germline CDR1 is MNHEY and CDR2 is SVGAGI. V lost 5 bases and J lost 2, with 13 bases in between. The DNA for the CDR3 is TGTGCCAGCAGTACCGGCTCGGGTACCTACGAGCAGTACTTC. This sequence encodes CASSTGSGTYEQYF.

The chain combines TRBV29-1 with TRBJ1-1; weak D call: TRBD1 (5 bases). The CDR3 contains 12 residues. Trimming shortened V by 6 bases and J by 1 base, and 9 bases separated the two germline ends. CDR1 is SQVTM and CDR2 is ANQGSEA in the germline V gene. CDR3 sequence reads: CSVVTGNTEAFF. The CDR3 DNA follows: TGCAGCGTCGTTACAGGGAACACTGAAGCTTTCTTT.

This rearrangement joins TRBV7-9 to TRBJ2-3; possible D gene TRBD1, 6 bases. Germline values: CDR1 SEHNR, CDR2 FQNEAQ (reference sequence). V shed 6 bases and J shed 4 bases, with 17 bases lying between them. This CDR3 comprises 15 residues. The CDR3 DNA sequence: TGTGCCAGCAGATCAGGACAGCCACCCTCAGATACGCAGTATTTT. It specifies CASRSGQPPSDTQYF. The variable domain in full, with the rest retrieved from reference TRBV7-9 and TRBJ2-3, is DTGVSQNPRHKITKRGQNVTFRCDPISEHNRLYWYRQTLGQGPEFLTYFQNEAQLEKSRLLSDRFSAERPKGSFSTLEIQRTEQGDSAMYLCASRSGQPPSDTQYFGPGTRLTVL.

The chain has TRBV2 and TRBJ2-1, with no clear D. Between the trimmed V and J ends, which lost 8 bases and 3 bases, there was a span of 5 bases. The germline V gene has CDR1 SNHLY and CDR2 FYNNEI. The CDR3 spans 11 residues. The CDR3 region is CASRVYNEQFF. The DNA for the CDR3 is TGTGCCAGCCGGGTCTACAATGAGCAGTTCTTC.

The chain is built from TRBV5-1 and TRBJ1-1; D remains ambiguous. Germline CDR1 SGHRS, CDR2 YFSETQ. The length of the CDR3 is 14 residues. V gave up 0 bases and J gave up 0 bases, with 6 bases separating them. In DNA form, the CDR3 reads TGCGCCAGCAGCTTGGTAGGAGTGAACACTGAAGCTTTCTTT. Its protein is CASSLVGVNTEAFF.

The chain recombines TRBV19 with TRBJ1-5, with D unclear. This CDR3 spans 12 amino acids. V gave up 3 bases and J gave up 4 bases, with 4 bases separating them. Germline V gene data show CDR1 as LNHDA and CDR2 as SQIVND (reference sequence). In nucleotides, the CDR3 is TGTGCCAGTAGTATCCATAATCAGCCCCAGCATTTT. Residues: CASSIHNQPQHF.

The CDR3: CASSAGDTRNTEAFF. In DNA, the CDR3 is TGCGCCAGCAGCGCGGGGGACACCCGTAACACTGAAGCTTTCTTT. The chain carries TRBV5-1 and TRBJ1-1; tentatively, D is TRBD1 (6 bases). Looked up from germline, CDR1 is SGHRS and CDR2 is YFSETQ. The CDR3 loop spans 15 amino acids. With 4 bases removed from V and 2 bases from J, the gap between germline ends came to 15 bases.

The chain employs TRBV7-2 and TRBJ2-1; a possible D gene is TRBD2 (6 bases). Germline assignment: CDR1 SGHTA and CDR2 FQGNSA. The CDR3 contains 13 residues. The V end was cut by 2 bases, the J end by 8 bases, with 10 bases between. This CDR3 reads CASSLIGGYEQFF. CDR3 sequence (DNA): TGTGCCAGCAGCTTAATCGGGGGTTATGAGCAGTTCTTC.

The rearrangement uses TRBV5-5 and TRBJ2-1, with 10 bases aligning to TRBD1. Germline CDR1 and CDR2: SGHKS and YYEKEE (reference sequence). V lost 4 bases, J lost 7 bases, and 20 bases stayed unmatched. The CDR3 is made up of 19 amino acids. CDR3 nucleotide sequence: TGTGCCAGCAGCCCAATCCCGGGACAGGGGATTGGGGGGAGGAATGAGCAGTTCTTC. Encoded protein: CASSPIPGQGIGGRNEQFF.

The gene calls are TRBV2 and TRBJ2-6; D may be TRBD1 (5 bases). Germline V CDR1 and CDR2: SNHLY, FYNNEI. The CDR3 length is 14 residues. Trimming took 7 bases from V and 0 from J, leaving 7 bases between them. In DNA, the CDR3 is TGTGCCAGCAACAGGCTCTCTGGGGCCAACGTCCTGACTTTC. Amino acids: CASNRLSGANVLTF.

This clone was seen only a few times. CDR3 region: CASSSTWNEQFF. The DNA of the CDR3 is TGCGCCAGCAGCTCTACGTGGAATGAGCAGTTCTTC. The gene calls are TRBV5-1 and TRBJ2-1, with no clear D. Germline V gene data show CDR1 as SGHRS and CDR2 as YFSETQ. The CDR3 consists of 12 residues. The germline V and J ends were trimmed by 3 bases and 7 bases, with 8 bases remaining between them. The full variable domain, completed using reference TRBV5-1 and TRBJ2-1, is KAGVTQTPRYLIKTRGQQVTLSCSPISGHRSVSWYQQTPGQGLQFLFEYFSETQRNKGNFPGRFSGRQFSNSRSEMNVSTLELGDSALYLCASSSTWNEQFFGPGTRLTVL.

The chain recombines TRBV4-1 with TRBJ2-7; weak D call: TRBD2 (5 bases). Between the trimmed V and J ends, which lost 6 bases and 4 bases, there was a span of 19 bases. Germline V CDR1 and CDR2: MGHRA, YSYEKL. The CDR3 spans 15 residues. The CDR3 spells CASSQSGMPGYEQYF. The CDR3, as DNA: TGCGCCAGCAGTCAGTCGGGGATGCCCGGGTACGAGCAGTACTTC.

V and J are TRBV5-1 and TRBJ2-1, with 7 bases matching TRBD1. The CDR3 extends over 13 amino acids. Germline CDR1 reads SGHRS; CDR2 reads YFSETQ. V trimming: 3 bases; J trimming: 10 bases; junction bases outside the gene matches: 7. CDR3 protein: CASSYDWTGEQFF. In nucleotides, the CDR3 is TGCGCCAGCAGCTACGACTGGACAGGCGAGCAGTTCTTC.